These 8 T cell receptor beta chains were sequenced from one sample in a study of circulating CD8 cells and anti-PD-1 response in melanoma. Using about 15 ng of total RNA, TCR libraries were made with the QIAseq Immune Repertoire TCR panel. TCRdb re-called the reads through MiXCR, storing one row per CDR3 protein. The sample consists of about 1,300 distinct CDR3 sequences, about a tenth of them appearing once. Sorting of live CD3+CD8+TCRalphabeta+ cells by PD-1 and/or TIGIT gave four subsets. The sample in question was CD8+ T cells from PBMCs, obtained at baseline or after one month of anti-PD-1 therapy (not recorded which). These receptors all stem from a human donor with melanoma.

In its sample, this clonotype is large. The J gene is TRBJ2-7, the V gene TRBV4-3, with TRBD2 as a possible D gene (5 bases). Germline lookup yields CDR1 LGHNA and CDR2 YSLEER. The CDR3 runs 16 residues. The ends were cut back, 0 bases at V and 0 bases at J, with 12 bases in the middle. Here the CDR3 DNA reads TGCGCCAGCAGCCAAGAAGCCAGCGGTAGCTCCTACGAGCAGTACTTC. It encodes CASSQEASGSSYEQYF.

This clonotype is medium-sized (0.01 to 0.1%) in the sample. The chain has TRBV10-3 and TRBJ2-2, with D tentatively TRBD1 (5 bases). The germline CDR1 and CDR2 sequences are ENHRY and SYGVKD. CDR3 size: 15 residues. V was trimmed by 3 bases and J by 4 bases, leaving 12 bases between them. The CDR3: CAISDVGHPTGELFF. Here the CDR3 DNA reads TGTGCCATCAGTGATGTAGGACACCCCACCGGGGAGCTGTTTTTT.

Judged by abundance, this clonotype is medium-sized. The chain links TRBV27 to TRBJ2-3, with 11 bases lining up with TRBD2. Germline trimming cut 8 bases from V and 4 bases from J; bases unmatched to any gene: 5. Germline assignment: CDR1 MNHEY and CDR2 SMNVEV (reference sequence). The CDR3 has 14 residues. The CDR3 region has the DNA TGTGCCAGCGCCCTAGCGGGGGGTTCAGATACGCAGTATTTT. Translation: CASALAGGSDTQYF.

This clonotype was counted between two and nine times. The J gene is TRBJ2-2, the V gene TRBV6-1, with no clear D. The ends were cut back, 5 bases at V and 3 bases at J, with 13 bases in the middle. The CDR3 extends over 15 amino acids. CDR1 MNHNS and CDR2 SASEGT come from the germline V gene. The CDR3 nucleotides are TGTGCCAGCAGTTCGACCCCGATACACACCGGGGAGCTGTTTTTT. This translates into CASSSTPIHTGELFF.

This clonotype was counted a few times. The chain is built from TRBV29-1 and TRBJ2-1; 10 positions agree with TRBD2. The germline V gene has CDR1 SQVTM and CDR2 ANQGSEA. V lost 2 bases, J lost 6 bases, and 7 bases stayed unmatched. The CDR3 is made up of 15 amino acids. The CDR3 loop reads CSVEILAGVSNEQFF. The CDR3 region has the DNA TGCAGCGTTGAAATCCTAGCGGGGGTTAGCAATGAGCAGTTCTTC.

In its sample, this clonotype is large. The chain uses TRBV27 and TRBJ1-1; a possible D gene is TRBD1 (5 bases). Trimming left V 6 bases short and J 1 base short, with 9 bases between. This CDR3 has 13 amino acids. CDR1 and CDR2 from the germline V gene are MNHEY and SMNVEV (reference sequence). CDR3 coding DNA: TGTGCCAGCAGCCCGGGACCGAACACTGAAGCTTTCTTT. Amino acids: CASSPGPNTEAFF.

This clonotype is medium-sized (0.01 to 0.1%) within its sample. The chain combines TRBV9 with TRBJ2-3; 10 bases align to TRBD2. Germline V gene sequence: CDR1 SGDLS, CDR2 YYNGEE. The CDR3 runs 15 residues. V trimming: 3 bases; J trimming: 5 bases; junction bases outside the gene matches: 6. The CDR3 DNA sequence: TGTGCCAGCAGCGGAACTAGCGGGGCCGGAGATACGCAGTATTTT. Amino acids: CASSGTSGAGDTQYF.

This clonotype is classed as medium-sized. The chain employs TRBV3-1 and TRBJ2-3; a possible D gene is TRBD2 (5 bases). This CDR3 has 20 amino acids. Trimming took 1 base from V and 2 from J, leaving 25 bases between them. CDR1 and CDR2 from the germline V gene are LGHDT and YNNKEL (reference sequence). The CDR3 here is CASSQGLGTKPGFDTDTQYF. The CDR3 nucleotides read TGTGCCAGCAGCCAAGGATTGGGAACGAAACCGGGGTTCGACACAGATACGCAGTATTTT.